The 32 T cell receptor beta chains in this list originate from one sample, sequenced in a study of graft-versus-host responses after intestinal transplantation. Generated by immunoSEQ multiplex PCR, the TCRdb table keeps only in-frame clones and is missing some. Here the sample spans under 95,000 clones, 80% to 90% being singletons. These receptors' targets are unknown. This specimen consisted of unstimulated CD8+ T cells sorted from spleen or lymph node cells, obtained before intestinal transplant. The source is a human donor who received an intestinal transplant.

V usage is TRBV4-2 and J usage is TRBJ2-2; 10 bases are shared with TRBD1. Germline V gives CDR1 LGHNA, CDR2 YNFKEQ. The junction had 12 bases not matched to a gene; V was cut back by 3 bases and J by 2 bases. The CDR3 length is 19 residues. The CDR3 here is CASSHRGGGQGLNTGELFF. DNA for the CDR3: TGTGCCAGCAGCCACAGAGGGGGGGGACAGGGGTTAAACACCGGGGAGCTGTTTTTT.

As to this clone: The sample has other DNA sequences that encode this CDR3 too. The chain has TRBV27 and TRBJ2-7; 9 bases map to TRBD2. The CDR3 totals 14 residues. The trim removed 2 bases at V and 2 bases at J, leaving 1 base unmatched. Germline CDR1 is MNHEY and CDR2 is SMNVEV (reference sequence). DNA for the CDR3: TGTGCCAGCAGTTTAGCTAGCGGGACCTACGAGCAGTACTTC. This sequence encodes CASSLASGTYEQYF.

V and J are TRBV19 and TRBJ1-5; D remains ambiguous. Germline CDR1 reads LNHDA; CDR2 reads SQIVND (reference sequence). V lost 6 bases, J lost 6 bases, and 9 bases lay in between. The CDR3 extends over 12 amino acids. CDR3 bases: TGTGCCAGTAGCCCGAAAGCTCAGCCCCAGCATTTT. It yields the protein CASSPKAQPQHF.

This clone was recorded once. The CDR3 is CASSLVGETIYNEQFF. The CDR3 DNA is TGTGCCAGCAGTTTAGTCGGGGAGACCATCTACAATGAGCAGTTCTTC. The chain links TRBV28 to TRBJ2-1; tentative D call: TRBD2 (5 bases). Trimming pared 2 bases from V and 3 bases from J, leaving 14 bases between. CDR3 size: 16 residues. Germline V gene data show CDR1 as MDHEN and CDR2 as SYDVKM.

This chain joins TRBV4-1 and TRBJ2-7, with D unresolved. CDR1 and CDR2 from the germline V gene are MGHRA and YSYEKL. The V gene lost 1 base and the J gene lost 2 bases, with 6 bases spanning the gap. CDR3 length: 13 amino acids. The CDR3 sequence: CASSQAYAYEQYF. The CDR3 DNA reads TGCGCCAGCAGCCAAGCCTACGCCTACGAGCAGTACTTC.

This sequence joins TRBV5-1 and TRBJ1-1; 11 bases line up with TRBD1. V was clipped by 6 bases and J by 3 bases; unmatched bases: 19. This CDR3 spans 19 amino acids. Germline V gene lookup returns CDR1 SGHRS and CDR2 YFSETQ. The CDR3 DNA reads as TGCGCCAGCAACAAGGGCGCCGGGACAGGGGGTTTTCGGGACACTGAAGCTTTCTTT. Its protein is CASNKGAGTGGFRDTEAFF.

This clone was detected a few times. This chain connects TRBV4-1 to TRBJ2-2; D is perhaps TRBD2 (6 bases). V was trimmed by 4 bases and J by 6 bases, leaving 9 bases between them. CDR3 length: 13 residues. The germline V gene has CDR1 MGHRA and CDR2 YSYEKL. The CDR3 DNA reads TGCGCCAGCAGCCTCTGGAGGGCCGGGGAGCTGTTTTTT. Translated: CASSLWRAGELFF.

By sample fraction, this clone is medium-sized (0.01 to 0.1%). The sample has other DNA sequences that encode this CDR3 too. The gene calls are TRBV27 and TRBJ2-7; D is perhaps TRBD1 (6 bases). The CDR3 is 13 amino acids. In germline, CDR1 is MNHEY, CDR2 SMNVEV (reference sequence). V lost 4 bases and J lost 3, with 10 bases in between. The CDR3 nucleotides are TGTGCCAGCAGTTATGGGGGCAGCTACGAGCAGTACTTC. It encodes CASSYGGSYEQYF.

This clone was seen a few times. This chain joins TRBV5-4 and TRBJ1-6, with D possibly matching TRBD1 (6 bases). The V and J ends lost 1 base and 7 bases respectively, with 18 bases between them. The germline V gene encodes CDR1 SGHNT and CDR2 YYREEE (reference sequence). The CDR3 covers 17 residues. CDR3 coding DNA: TGTGCCAGCAGCTTGAAATCCGTTGGGGGCACCAATTCACCCCTCCACTTT. This codes for CASSLKSVGGTNSPLHF.

This clone was picked up a small number of times. V is TRBV5-8 and J is TRBJ2-1; 9 positions agree with TRBD1. This CDR3 has 14 residues. The junction had 4 bases not matched to a gene; V was cut back by 3 bases and J by 6 bases. CDR1 is SGHTS, CDR2 YDEGEE, per germline. This CDR3 is CASSSRDRANEQFF. The CDR3 coding sequence is TGTGCCAGCAGCTCCCGGGACAGGGCCAATGAGCAGTTCTTC.

The V gene is TRBV6-4, the J gene TRBJ2-1, with a possible D match to TRBD1 (7 bases). The germline V gene has CDR1 MRHNA and CDR2 SNTAGT. The CDR3 runs to 15 residues. The V and J ends lost 6 bases and 0 bases respectively, with 12 bases between them. The CDR3 protein is CASSPGDSSYNEQFF. As DNA, the CDR3 is TGTGCCAGCAGCCCGGGGGACAGCTCCTACAATGAGCAGTTCTTC.

The V and J genes are TRBV7-2 and TRBJ2-7; TRBD2 matches at 7 bases. CDR1 and CDR2 from the germline V gene are SGHTA and FQGNSA. After removal of 1 base from V and 5 bases from J, the junction contained 14 bases not matched to a gene. CDR3 size: 17 residues. DNA of the CDR3: TGTGCCAGCAGCTTAGGAGGGCGGGAGACGTATATCGACGAGCAGTACTTC. This translates into CASSLGGRETYIDEQYF.

The chain joins TRBV11-2 to TRBJ2-3, with D perhaps matching TRBD2 (6 bases). CDR1 SGHAT and CDR2 FQNNGV come from the germline V gene. Trimming shortened V by 1 base and J by 1 base, and 6 bases separated the two germline ends. The CDR3 runs to 14 residues. The CDR3 coding sequence is TGTGCCAGCAGCTTAGGCGGGGGCACAGATACGCAGTATTTT. Protein sequence: CASSLGGGTDTQYF.

The chain uses TRBV28 and TRBJ2-3; possibly TRBD2 for D (5 bases). V gave up 2 bases and J gave up 2 bases, with 11 bases separating them. The CDR3 totals 15 residues. CDR1 MDHEN and CDR2 SYDVKM come from the germline V gene. The CDR3, as DNA: TGTGCCAGCAGTTTAGGGCGAGCGGACACAGATACGCAGTATTTT. The encoded protein is CASSLGRADTDTQYF.

The CDR3 DNA is TGTGCCAGTAGGAGCCTAAGAGGGGTCCGGGGGCAGCCCCAGCATTTT. This sequence encodes CASRSLRGVRGQPQHF. The V call is TRBV19, the J call TRBJ1-5, with D perhaps TRBD1 (5 bases). The germline gives CDR1 LNHDA, CDR2 SQIVND (reference sequence). V was shortened by 6 bases and J by 7 bases, with 22 bases between the two germline ends. This CDR3 is built from 16 residues.

In DNA, the CDR3 is TGTGCCAGCAGCGTATCCGGCGGGGGGGCCGTGGGCACAGATACGCAGTATTTT. This codes for CASSVSGGGAVGTDTQYF. The chain couples TRBV9 to TRBJ2-3; 9 nucleotides line up with TRBD2. The V gene end was trimmed by 1 base and the J gene end by 1 base; junction bases not matched to a gene: 10. The CDR3 runs to 18 residues. CDR1 and CDR2 from the germline V gene are SGDLS and YYNGEE.

In nucleotides, the CDR3 is TGTGCCAGCAGTCCCTACAGCAGTTCCTACAATGAGCAGTTCTTC. Its protein product is CASSPYSSSYNEQFF. V usage is TRBV27 and J usage is TRBJ2-1; D remains ambiguous. Between the trimmed V and J ends, which lost 5 bases and 1 base, there was a span of 12 bases. Germline V gene lookup returns CDR1 MNHEY and CDR2 SMNVEV (reference sequence). This CDR3 comprises 15 residues.

The chain carries TRBV11-2 and TRBJ2-1; 11 bases fit TRBD2. The CDR3 length is 16 residues. CDR1 SGHAT and CDR2 FQNNGV come from the germline V gene. V gave up 3 bases and J gave up 3 bases; unmatched junction bases: 4. For the CDR3, the DNA is TGTGCCAGCAGCTTTCCCGGGACTAGCGGCTACAATGAGCAGTTCTTC. Protein: CASSFPGTSGYNEQFF.

This chain uses TRBV6-6 with TRBJ2-7, with D perhaps matching TRBD1 (6 bases). V shed 0 bases and J shed 7 bases, with 13 bases lying between them. The CDR3 has 14 residues. Germline V gene sequence: CDR1 MNHNY, CDR2 SVGAGI (reference sequence). DNA for the CDR3: TGTGCCAGCAGTTACTCGGGACAAAGCATGGAGCAGTACTTC. Amino acid sequence: CASSYSGQSMEQYF.

Only a few counts were recorded for this clone. The J gene is TRBJ2-7, the V gene TRBV19; 9 bases line up with TRBD1. The ends lost 6 bases at V and 1 base at J; junction bases unmatched: 4. CDR1 is LNHDA, CDR2 SQIVND, per germline (reference sequence). This CDR3 is 14 amino acids long. The CDR3 sequence: CASSFGTGSYEQYF. CDR3 bases: TGTGCCAGTAGCTTTGGGACAGGGTCCTACGAGCAGTACTTC.

The rearrangement links TRBV27 to TRBJ2-1; 11 bases fit TRBD2. The germline gives CDR1 MNHEY, CDR2 SMNVEV (reference sequence). The CDR3 is 17 amino acids. With V trimmed by 4 bases and J by 3 bases, 8 bases remained unmatched. CDR3 sequence reads: CASSSLTSGTFYNEQFF. DNA of the CDR3: TGTGCCAGCAGTTCCCTGACTAGCGGGACCTTCTACAATGAGCAGTTCTTC.

This chain links TRBV7-8 with TRBJ2-7; the match to TRBD1 covers 11 bases. From germline, CDR1 is SGHVS and CDR2 FQNEAQ. The V gene end was trimmed by 8 bases and the J gene end by 5 bases; junction bases not matched to a gene: 5. The CDR3 is made up of 13 amino acids. The CDR3 sequence: CASAGTGGNEQYF. DNA of the CDR3: TGTGCCAGCGCCGGGACAGGGGGAAACGAGCAGTACTTC.

The V gene is TRBV27, the J gene TRBJ2-1; D is unclear. The germline gives CDR1 MNHEY, CDR2 SMNVEV (reference sequence). This CDR3 region has 17 residues. V lost 2 bases and J lost 2, with 16 bases in between. CDR3 loop: CASSLESPSRPYNEQFF. The CDR3 coding sequence is TGTGCCAGCAGTTTAGAATCCCCCTCGCGGCCCTACAATGAGCAGTTCTTC.

The rearrangement joins TRBV27 to TRBJ2-1, with a tentative D call TRBD2 (5 bases). Trimming left V 7 bases short and J 7 bases short, with 11 bases between. CDR3 length equals 12 residues. Germline V CDR1 and CDR2: MNHEY, SMNVEV (reference sequence). The CDR3 sequence is CASTAGGNEQFF. CDR3 DNA sequence: TGTGCCAGCACCGCGGGCGGGAATGAGCAGTTCTTC.

The chain links TRBV10-1 to TRBJ2-2; D perhaps matches TRBD1 (6 bases). The V end was cut by 6 bases, the J end by 2 bases, with 19 bases between. Germline CDR1 and CDR2: WNHNN and SYGVQD (reference sequence). CDR3 length: 17 amino acids. CDR3 DNA sequence: TGCGCCAGCAGACCCGAGCCAAGGGGGAGAAACACCGGGGAGCTGTTTTTT. It codes for CASRPEPRGRNTGELFF.

This clone has more than one count but fewer than ten. The chain couples TRBV19 to TRBJ1-1, with 10 bases lining up with TRBD1. Germline-derived CDR1 and CDR2 are LNHDA and SQIVND (reference sequence). V shed 8 bases, J shed 1 base, and the junction held 10 bases outside the gene matches. This CDR3 has 16 residues. CDR3 sequence (DNA): TGTGCCAGTGCCGGAGAGACAGGGGGCCCGAACACTGAAGCTTTCTTT. Encoded protein: CASAGETGGPNTEAFF.

V and J are TRBV7-9 and TRBJ1-3, with D unclear. This CDR3 comprises 16 residues. CDR1 is SEHNR and CDR2 is FQNEAQ in the germline V gene (reference sequence). V lost 5 bases and J lost 3, with 17 bases in between. Here the CDR3 reads CASSTHREAGGNTIYF. CDR3 bases: TGTGCCAGCAGCACCCACAGAGAAGCTGGTGGAAACACCATATATTTT.

The chain carries TRBV5-1 and TRBJ1-1; no reliable D call. Germline V gene sequence: CDR1 SGHRS, CDR2 YFSETQ. The CDR3 spans 13 residues. The V end was cut by 3 bases, the J end by 5 bases, with 11 bases between. The CDR3 nucleotides read TGCGCCAGCAGCTCACTCCGTGGTACTGAAGCTTTCTTT. It encodes CASSSLRGTEAFF.

The J gene is TRBJ1-1, the V gene TRBV5-6; unclear D gene. The V gene's germline CDR1 is SGHDT and CDR2 YYEEEE. The CDR3 is 13 residues long. V lost 0 bases and J 4 bases, leaving 7 bases between the germline ends. CDR3 protein: CASSLVGSTEAFF. In DNA form, the CDR3 reads TGTGCCAGCAGCTTGGTGGGGAGCACTGAAGCTTTCTTT.

V is TRBV7-3 and J is TRBJ2-2; TRBD1 matches 7 bases. With 2 bases clipped from V and 5 bases from J, the junction kept 11 bases outside the gene matches. Germline-derived CDR1 and CDR2 are SGHTA and FQGTGA. This CDR3 comprises 17 residues. CDR3 in DNA: TGTGCCAGCAGCTTACGTCCAGGGGGTACGAGTACCGGGGAGCTGTTTTTT. Protein product: CASSLRPGGTSTGELFF.

The gene calls are TRBV13 and TRBJ2-7; TRBD2 aligns across 7 bases. This CDR3 contains 15 residues. Losses at the gene ends were 3 bases for V and 2 bases for J; bases not matched to a gene: 7. Germline CDR1 reads PRHDT; CDR2 reads FYEKMQ (reference sequence). DNA for the CDR3: TGTGCCAGCAGCTTGGAGGACGGGGGGACCTACGAGCAGTACTTC. This translates into CASSLEDGGTYEQYF.

V and J are TRBV19 and TRBJ2-7; 8 bases agree with TRBD2. V dropped 4 bases and J dropped 2; count of bases not matched to a gene: 1. This CDR3 region has 13 residues. CDR1 and CDR2 from the germline V gene are LNHDA and SQIVND (reference sequence). The CDR3 reads CASSTGGAYEQYF. The CDR3 bases are TGTGCCAGTAGTACCGGGGGGGCCTACGAGCAGTACTTC.